This TCR beta chain came from a study of identical twins. Study-wide points: The degree of excess twin sharing was weaker in beta out-of-frame sequences. Models, which agreed with sharing between unrelated individuals, nonetheless underestimated the out-of-frame TCR alpha sharing seen in monozygotic twins. With abundant cord blood beta clonotypes, insertions were fewer; memory repertoires showed no such pattern.

TCRdb analysed the 5' RACE reads with MiXCR anew, one entry per CDR3 protein. The sample comprises 640,000 or so distinct CDR3 sequences, around 5.7% of which are singletons, and under 2% rests with the top ten. This clonotype was counted at least ten times. No antigen is known for it. All donors were healthy Caucasians. This CDR3 spans 18 amino acids. The J segment lost 3 bases and the V segment lost 1 base, leaving 7 bases of the junction unmatched. Germline V CDR1 and CDR2: SGHAT, FQNNGV. This clonotype originated in a man younger than 35 in good health. This sequence joins TRBV11-2 and TRBJ2-7; 15 positions match TRBD2. Sequencing was carried out using naive T cells sorted from blood. The CDR3 loop reads CASSLGTSGRVENYEQYF. As DNA, the CDR3 is TGTGCCAGCAGCTTAGGGACTAGCGGGAGGGTGGAGAACTACGAGCAGTACTTC. Based on the CDR3 plus reference TRBV11-2 and TRBJ2-7, the full variable domain is EAGVAQSPRYKIIEKRQSVAFWCNPISGHATLYWYQQILGQGPKLLIQFQNNGVVDDSQLPKDRFSAERLKGVDSTLKIQPAKLEDSAVYLCASSLGTSGRVENYEQYFGPGTRLTVT.